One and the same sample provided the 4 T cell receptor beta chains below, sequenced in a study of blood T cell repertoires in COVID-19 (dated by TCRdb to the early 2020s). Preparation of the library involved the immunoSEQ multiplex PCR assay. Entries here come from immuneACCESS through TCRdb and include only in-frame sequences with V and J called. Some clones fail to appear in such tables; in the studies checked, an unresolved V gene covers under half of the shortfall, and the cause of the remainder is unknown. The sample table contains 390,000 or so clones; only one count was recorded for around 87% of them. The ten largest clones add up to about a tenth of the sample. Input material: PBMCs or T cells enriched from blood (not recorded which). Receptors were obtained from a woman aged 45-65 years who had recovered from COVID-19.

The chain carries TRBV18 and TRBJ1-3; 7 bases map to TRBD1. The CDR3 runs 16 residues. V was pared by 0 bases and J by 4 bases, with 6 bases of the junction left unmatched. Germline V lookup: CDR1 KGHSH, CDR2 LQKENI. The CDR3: CASSPPRQGSGNTIYF. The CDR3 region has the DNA TGTGCCAGCTCACCACCGAGACAGGGATCGGGAAACACCATATATTTT.

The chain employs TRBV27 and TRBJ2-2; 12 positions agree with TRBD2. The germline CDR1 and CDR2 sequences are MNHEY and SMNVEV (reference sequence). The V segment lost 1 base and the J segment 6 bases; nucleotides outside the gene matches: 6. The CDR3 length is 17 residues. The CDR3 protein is CASSLYLAGGRPGELFF. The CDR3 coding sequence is TGTGCCAGCAGTTTATACCTAGCGGGGGGGCGACCCGGGGAGCTGTTTTTT.

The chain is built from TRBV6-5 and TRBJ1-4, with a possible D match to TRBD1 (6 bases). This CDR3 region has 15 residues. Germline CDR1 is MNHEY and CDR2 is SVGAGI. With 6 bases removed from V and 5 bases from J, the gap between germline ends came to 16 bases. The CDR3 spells CASSPIGTPNEKLFF. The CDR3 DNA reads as TGTGCCAGCAGCCCGATTGGGACACCGAATGAAAAACTGTTTTTT.

CDR3 protein: CASSLGQLTYNEQFF. The DNA of the CDR3 is TGTGCCAGCAGCCTGGGACAGCTAACCTACAATGAGCAGTTCTTC. V usage is TRBV3-1 (or the pseudogene TRBV3-2) and J usage is TRBJ2-1, with 7 bases aligning to TRBD1. Trimming took 4 bases from V and 2 from J; bases not matched to a gene: 5. The CDR3 extends over 15 amino acids. CDR1 is LGHDT, CDR2 YNNKEL, per germline (reference sequence).